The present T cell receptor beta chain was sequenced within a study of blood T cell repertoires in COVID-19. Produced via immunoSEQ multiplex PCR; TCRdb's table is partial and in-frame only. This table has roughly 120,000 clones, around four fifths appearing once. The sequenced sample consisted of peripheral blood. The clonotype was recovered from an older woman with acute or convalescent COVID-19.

CDR3 DNA: TGTGCCAGCAGCTTAGGAAGCTCCTGGACAGAAGGGGAGACCCAGTACTTC. It translates to CASSLGSSWTEGETQYF. The chain couples TRBV7-9 to TRBJ2-5, with a tentative D call TRBD1 (6 bases). This CDR3 region has 17 residues. Trimming cost V 1 base and J 5 bases, with 20 bases left between them. From germline, CDR1 is SEHNR and CDR2 FQNEAQ (reference sequence).